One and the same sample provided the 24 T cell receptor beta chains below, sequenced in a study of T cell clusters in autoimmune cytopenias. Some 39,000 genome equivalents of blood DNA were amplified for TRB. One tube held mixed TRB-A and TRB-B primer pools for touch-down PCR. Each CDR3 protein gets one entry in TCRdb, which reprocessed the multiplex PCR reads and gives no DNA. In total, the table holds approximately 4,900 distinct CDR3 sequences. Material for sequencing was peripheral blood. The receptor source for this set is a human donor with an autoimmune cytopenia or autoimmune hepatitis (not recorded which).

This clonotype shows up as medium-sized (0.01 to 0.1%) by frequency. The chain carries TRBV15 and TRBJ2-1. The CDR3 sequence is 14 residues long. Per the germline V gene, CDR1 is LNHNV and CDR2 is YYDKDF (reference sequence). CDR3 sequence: CATSRGGSHNEQFF.

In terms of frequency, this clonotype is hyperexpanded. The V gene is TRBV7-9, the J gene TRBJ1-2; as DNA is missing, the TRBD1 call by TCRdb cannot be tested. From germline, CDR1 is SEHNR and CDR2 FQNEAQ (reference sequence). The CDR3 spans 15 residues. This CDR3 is CASSWGTGTGEGYTF.

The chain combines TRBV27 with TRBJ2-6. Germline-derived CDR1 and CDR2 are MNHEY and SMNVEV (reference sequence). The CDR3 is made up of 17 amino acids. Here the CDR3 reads CASSLRRSLSGANVLTF.

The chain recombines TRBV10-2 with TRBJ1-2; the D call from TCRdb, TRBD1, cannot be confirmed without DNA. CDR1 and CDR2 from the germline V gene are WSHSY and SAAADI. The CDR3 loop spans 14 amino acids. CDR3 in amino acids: CASSESPRQYGYTF.

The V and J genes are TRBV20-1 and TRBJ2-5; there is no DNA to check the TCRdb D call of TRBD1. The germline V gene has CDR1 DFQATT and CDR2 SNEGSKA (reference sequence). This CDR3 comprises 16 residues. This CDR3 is CSARDPLQSSKETQYF.

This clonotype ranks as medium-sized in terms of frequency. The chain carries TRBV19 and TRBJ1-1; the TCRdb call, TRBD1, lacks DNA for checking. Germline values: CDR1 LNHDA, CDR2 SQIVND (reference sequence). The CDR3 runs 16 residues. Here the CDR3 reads CASSTMRTGLGREAFF. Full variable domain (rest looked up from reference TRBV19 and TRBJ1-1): DGGITQSPKYLFRKEGQNVTLSCEQNLNHDAMYWYRQDPGQGLRLIYYSQIVNDFQKGDIAEGYSVSREKKESFPLTVTSAQKNPTAFYLCASSTMRTGLGREAFFGQGTRLTVV.

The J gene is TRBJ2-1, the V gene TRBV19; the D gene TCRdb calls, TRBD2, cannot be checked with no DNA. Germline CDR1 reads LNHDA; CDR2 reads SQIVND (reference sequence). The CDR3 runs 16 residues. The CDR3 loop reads CASSISMTGTYNEQFF.

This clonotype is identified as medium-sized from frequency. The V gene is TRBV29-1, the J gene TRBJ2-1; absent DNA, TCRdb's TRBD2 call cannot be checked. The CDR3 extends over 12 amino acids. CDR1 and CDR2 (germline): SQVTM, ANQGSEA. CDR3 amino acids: CSVGLVPNEQFF.

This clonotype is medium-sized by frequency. The CDR3 spells CASSDPARDRKTIYF. This chain uses TRBV12-3 or TRBV12-4 with TRBJ1-3. This CDR3 comprises 15 residues.

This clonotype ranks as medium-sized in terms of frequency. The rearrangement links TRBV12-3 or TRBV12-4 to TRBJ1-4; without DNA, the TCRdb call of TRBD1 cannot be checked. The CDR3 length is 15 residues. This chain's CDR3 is CASSRDRSTNEKLFF.

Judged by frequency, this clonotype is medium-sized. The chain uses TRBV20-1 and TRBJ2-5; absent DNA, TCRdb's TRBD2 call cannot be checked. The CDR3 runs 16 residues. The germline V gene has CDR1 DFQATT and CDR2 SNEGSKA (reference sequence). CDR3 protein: CSARDPRSPIRETQYF.

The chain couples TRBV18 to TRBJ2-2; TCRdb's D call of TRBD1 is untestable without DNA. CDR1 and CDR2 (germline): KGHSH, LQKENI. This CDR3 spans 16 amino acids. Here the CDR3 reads CASSTGQGERIGELFF.

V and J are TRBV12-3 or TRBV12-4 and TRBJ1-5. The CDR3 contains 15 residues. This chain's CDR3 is CASTSGTYSNQPQHF.

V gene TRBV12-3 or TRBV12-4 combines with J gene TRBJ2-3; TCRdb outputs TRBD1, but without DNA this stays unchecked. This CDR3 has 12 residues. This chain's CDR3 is CASEGGYYTQYF.

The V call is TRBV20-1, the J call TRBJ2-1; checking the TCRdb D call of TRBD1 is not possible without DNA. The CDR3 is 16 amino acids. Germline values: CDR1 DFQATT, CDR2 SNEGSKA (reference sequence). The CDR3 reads CSARDPRGGTYNEQFF.

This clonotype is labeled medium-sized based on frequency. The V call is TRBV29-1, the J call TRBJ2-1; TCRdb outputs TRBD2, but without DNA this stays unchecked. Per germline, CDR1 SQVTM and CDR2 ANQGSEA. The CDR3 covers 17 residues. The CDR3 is CSVEWVGRASSYNEQFF.

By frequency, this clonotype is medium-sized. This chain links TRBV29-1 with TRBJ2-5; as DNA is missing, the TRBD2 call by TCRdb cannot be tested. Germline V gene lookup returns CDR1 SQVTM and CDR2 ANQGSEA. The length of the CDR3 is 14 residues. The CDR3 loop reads CSVPTQGRGETQYF.

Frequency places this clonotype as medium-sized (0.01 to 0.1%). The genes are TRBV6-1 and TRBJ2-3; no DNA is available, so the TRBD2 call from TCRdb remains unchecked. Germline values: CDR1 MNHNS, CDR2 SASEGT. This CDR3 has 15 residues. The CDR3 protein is CASSETSRYTDTQYF.

The CDR3 loop reads CASSLVEFDRYNEQFF. The gene calls are TRBV5-4 and TRBJ2-1; TCRdb selects TRBD1, and the lack of DNA leaves this call unchecked. Germline values: CDR1 SGHNT, CDR2 YYREEE (reference sequence). The CDR3 sequence is 16 residues long.

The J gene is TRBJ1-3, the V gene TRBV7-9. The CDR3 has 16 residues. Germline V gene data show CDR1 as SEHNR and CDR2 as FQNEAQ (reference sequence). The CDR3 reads CASSKDLISSGNTIYF. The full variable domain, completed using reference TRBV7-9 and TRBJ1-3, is DTGVSQNPRHKITKRGQNVTFRCDPISEHNRLYWYRQTLGQGPEFLTYFQNEAQLEKSRLLSDRFSAERPKGSFSTLEIQRTEQGDSAMYLCASSKDLISSGNTIYFGEGSWLTVV.

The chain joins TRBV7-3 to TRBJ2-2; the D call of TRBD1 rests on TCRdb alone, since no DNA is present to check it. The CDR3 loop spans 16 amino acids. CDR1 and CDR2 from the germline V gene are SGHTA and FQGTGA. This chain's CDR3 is CASSLLGGANTGELFF. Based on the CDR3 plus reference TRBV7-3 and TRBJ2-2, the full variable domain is GAGVSQTPSNKVTEKGKYVELRCDPISGHTALYWYRQSLGQGPEFLIYFQGTGAADDSGLPNDRFFAVRPEGSVSTLKIQRTERGDSAVYLCASSLLGGANTGELFFGEGSRLTVL.

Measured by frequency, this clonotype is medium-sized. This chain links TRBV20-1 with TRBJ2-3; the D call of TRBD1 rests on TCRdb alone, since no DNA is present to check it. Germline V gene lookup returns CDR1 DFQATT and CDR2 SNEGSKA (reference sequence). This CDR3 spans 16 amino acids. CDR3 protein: CSANSPGQGAWDTQYF.

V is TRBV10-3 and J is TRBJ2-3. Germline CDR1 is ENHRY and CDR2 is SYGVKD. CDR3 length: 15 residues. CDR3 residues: CAISGTVPPADTQYF.

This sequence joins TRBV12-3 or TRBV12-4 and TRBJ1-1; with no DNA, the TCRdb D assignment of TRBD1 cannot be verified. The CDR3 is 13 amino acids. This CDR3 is CASRNRENTEAFF.